The source of this TCR beta chain is a study of a mutant IDH1 vaccine in newly diagnosed glioma. Time point: week 5, during vaccination. Each dose delivered 300 ug of mutant IDH1 20-mer peptide subcutaneously with imiquimod. The data were produced by immunoSEQ multiplex PCR, yet TCRdb's version contains in-frame clones alone and is incomplete. The sample has around 30,000 clones; around 60% are singletons. Note on this clone: The antigen is unknown.

From germline, CDR1 is SGHVS and CDR2 FQNEAQ. The length of the CDR3 is 15 residues. Trimming removed 5 bases from V and 4 bases from J, with 15 bases in between. Here the sequenced sample was PBMCs, taken from a glioma patient whose treatment included an IDH1 peptide vaccine. This clonotype was sampled from a woman in her late teens or twenties with glioma. The chain recombines TRBV7-8 with TRBJ1-5, with D possibly being TRBD1 (6 bases). DNA for the CDR3: TGTGCCAGCAGCCGACGGACAGCAGAAAATCAGCCCCAGCATTTT. This translates into CASSRRTAENQPQHF.